These 26 T cell receptor beta chains came from one sample sequenced in a study of cytomegalovirus exposure and HLA in healthy donors. TCRdb's copy holds only in-frame clones and misses some; the assay was immunoSEQ multiplex PCR. This sample has around 150,000 clones, with roughly 96% found just once. The sequencing input was PBMCs. The source of these receptors is a woman younger than 30 in good health and CMV-seronegative.

The chain combines TRBV9 with TRBJ2-3, with D possibly matching TRBD2 (5 bases). Germline-derived CDR1 and CDR2 are SGDLS and YYNGEE. V gave up 4 bases and J gave up 6 bases, with 21 bases separating them. The CDR3 has 16 amino acids. The CDR3 reads CASSSRGFFSEDTQYF. In DNA form, the CDR3 reads TGTGCCAGCAGCTCCCGCGGGTTTTTCTCGGAGGATACGCAGTATTTT.

This clone showed up just once. This chain uses TRBV6-5 with TRBJ1-2; 12 bases match TRBD1. The V gene's germline CDR1 is MNHEY and CDR2 SVGAGI. The V and J ends lost 2 bases and 8 bases, in that order; junction bases with no gene match: 6. This CDR3 has 15 amino acids. The CDR3, as DNA: TGTGCCAGCAGTTACCGGGACAGGGGGCAGTGGGGCTACACCTTC. It encodes CASSYRDRGQWGYTF.

In regard to this clone: The same CDR3 is also encoded by other DNA sequences in this sample. The chain combines TRBV7-2 with TRBJ1-1, with D uncertain. Germline assignment: CDR1 SGHTA and CDR2 FQGNSA. V was trimmed by 5 bases and J by 2 bases, leaving 9 bases between them. CDR3 length: 13 residues. CDR3 DNA: TGTGCCAGCAGCCTGAACACAAACACTGAAGCTTTCTTT. Encoded protein: CASSLNTNTEAFF.

In DNA form, the CDR3 reads TGCGCCAGCACCTCCCCGGGAGGGAATGAGCAGTTCTTC. Protein sequence: CASTSPGGNEQFF. This sequence joins TRBV5-1 and TRBJ2-1, with 8 bases lining up with TRBD2. With 6 bases clipped from V and 7 bases from J, the junction kept 6 bases outside the gene matches. The germline CDR1 and CDR2 sequences are SGHRS and YFSETQ. The CDR3 is 13 residues long.

The rearrangement links TRBV19 to TRBJ1-5, with no clear D. The V end lost 6 bases, the J end lost 0 bases, and 9 bases lay between the germline ends. CDR1 is LNHDA and CDR2 is SQIVND in the germline V gene (reference sequence). The CDR3 totals 14 residues. The CDR3 sequence: CASSTQSSNQPQHF. CDR3 nucleotide sequence: TGTGCCAGTAGCACACAGTCTAGCAATCAGCCCCAGCATTTT.

The chain is built from TRBV11-3 and TRBJ1-2; the D is unclear. The CDR3 has 11 residues. CDR1 SGHNT and CDR2 YENEEA come from the germline V gene. Trimming removed 9 bases from V and 8 bases from J, with 13 bases in between. The CDR3 region has the DNA TGTGCCAGAGGTCAACTATGGGGCTACACCTTC. Protein: CARGQLWGYTF.

V usage is TRBV11-1 and J usage is TRBJ1-3; the D gene is possibly TRBD1 (6 bases). V lost 5 bases and J 1 base, leaving 12 bases between the germline ends. Per germline, CDR1 SGHAT and CDR2 FQDESV (reference sequence). The CDR3 has 15 amino acids. CDR3 nucleotide sequence: TGTGCCAGCAGCCAGGACAGTCCATCTGGAAACACCATATATTTT. It encodes CASSQDSPSGNTIYF.

This clone occurred a few times. The genes are TRBV6-5 and TRBJ1-5, with D hard to call. CDR1 is MNHEY and CDR2 is SVGAGI in the germline V gene. The CDR3 length is 13 residues. V was clipped by 5 bases and J by 6 bases, with 11 bases between them. CDR3 in DNA: TGTGCCAGCAGTCCCTCGGGGATTCAGCCCCAGCATTTT. Translation: CASSPSGIQPQHF.

The V and J genes are TRBV2 and TRBJ1-1; D uncertain. Deletions cut 11 bases from V and 3 bases from J, with 7 bases between. Germline CDR1 and CDR2: SNHLY and FYNNEI. The CDR3 has 10 amino acids. The CDR3 DNA sequence: TGTGCCGTCAGATACACTGAAGCTTTCTTT. Translated, it gives CAVRYTEAFF.

This chain links TRBV7-9 with TRBJ2-7, with 7 nucleotides matching TRBD1. V was clipped by 5 bases and J by 0 bases; unmatched bases: 10. CDR3 length: 16 amino acids. Germline CDR1 SEHNR, CDR2 FQNEAQ (reference sequence). This chain's CDR3 is CASSLSPTGSSYEQYF. CDR3 nucleotide sequence: TGTGCCAGCAGCCTATCTCCGACAGGGAGCTCCTACGAGCAGTACTTC.

The V gene is TRBV10-3, the J gene TRBJ1-6; 7 positions match TRBD1. The germline CDR1 and CDR2 sequences are ENHRY and SYGVKD. Trimming removed 6 bases from V and 0 bases from J; junction bases left unmatched: 5. The CDR3 extends over 16 amino acids. The CDR3 spells CAISETGSSYNSPLHF. As DNA, the CDR3 is TGTGCCATCAGCGAGACAGGGAGCTCCTATAATTCACCCCTCCACTTT.

A few counts support this clone. The V gene is TRBV7-2, the J gene TRBJ1-3; 7 bases map to TRBD1. CDR1 and CDR2 from the germline V gene are SGHTA and FQGNSA. This CDR3 region has 16 residues. V lost 5 bases to trimming and J lost 0 bases; unmatched junction nucleotides: 7. CDR3 protein: CASSQGGPFSGNTIYF. CDR3 nucleotide sequence: TGTGCCAGCAGCCAGGGGGGACCTTTCTCTGGAAACACCATATATTTT.

The V gene is TRBV11-1, the J gene TRBJ1-6; 9 bases are a match to TRBD1. Trimming cost V 5 bases and J 9 bases; bases outside gene matches: 8. CDR3 length equals 15 residues. Germline assignment: CDR1 SGHAT and CDR2 FQDESV (reference sequence). CDR3 in amino acids: CASSTRTGETSPLHF. CDR3 coding DNA: TGTGCCAGCAGCACCCGGACAGGGGAAACTTCACCCCTCCACTTT.

CDR3 in DNA: TGTGCCAGCAGCTTTATGGCGGGGGGGGAGACCCAGTACTTC. This translates into CASSFMAGGETQYF. This sequence joins TRBV11-2 and TRBJ2-5, with 9 bases matching TRBD2. The CDR3 length is 14 residues. V lost 3 bases, J lost 5 bases, and 4 bases stayed unmatched. The germline V gene has CDR1 SGHAT and CDR2 FQNNGV.

This chain links TRBV6-5 with TRBJ2-1; 8 bases map to TRBD2. This CDR3 spans 15 amino acids. Per germline, CDR1 MNHEY and CDR2 SVGAGI. V lost 7 bases to trimming and J lost 3 bases; unmatched junction nucleotides: 8. CDR3 region: CASNERGTHYNEQFF. For the CDR3, the DNA is TGTGCCAGCAACGAGCGGGGGACCCACTACAATGAGCAGTTCTTC.

V usage is TRBV15 and J usage is TRBJ1-4; no definite D call. This CDR3 has 16 residues. Germline V gene lookup returns CDR1 LNHNV and CDR2 YYDKDF (reference sequence). The germline V and J ends were trimmed by 0 bases and 0 bases, with 8 bases remaining between them. For the CDR3, the DNA is TGTGCCACCAGCAGAGATCGGGATGCAACTAATGAAAAACTGTTTTTT. This codes for CATSRDRDATNEKLFF.

There are a few counts of this clone. The chain joins TRBV7-8 to TRBJ1-2; 8 bases are shared with TRBD1. Trimming removed 10 bases from V and 8 bases from J; junction bases left unmatched: 9. This CDR3 is 12 amino acids long. CDR1 is SGHVS, CDR2 FQNEAQ, per germline. CDR3 in amino acids: CATQDRVGGYTF. DNA of the CDR3: TGTGCCACACAGGACAGGGTAGGCGGCTACACCTTC. The full variable domain, completed using reference TRBV7-8 and TRBJ1-2, is GAGVSQSPRYKVAKRGQDVALRCDPISGHVSLFWYQQALGQGPEFLTYFQNEAQLDKSGLPSDRFFAERPEGSVSTLKIQRTQQEDSAVYLCATQDRVGGYTFGSGTRLTVV.

This clone has just a few counts. The V and J genes are TRBV6-1 and TRBJ1-2, with a weak D call TRBD1 (5 bases). The CDR3 runs 17 residues. Trimming took 2 bases from V and 2 from J, leaving 18 bases between them. Germline loops: CDR1 MNHNS, CDR2 SASEGT. CDR3 DNA: TGTGCCAGCAGTGAATACCAGTCATCAAGGGGAAACTATGGCTACACCTTC. It yields the protein CASSEYQSSRGNYGYTF.

The V gene is TRBV7-6, the J gene TRBJ1-2; D is unclear. This CDR3 comprises 14 residues. V was trimmed by 4 bases and J by 2 bases, leaving 11 bases between them. CDR1 and CDR2 (germline): SGHVS, FNYEAQ. Here the CDR3 reads CASSSSGGNYGYTF. CDR3 nucleotide sequence: TGTGCCAGCAGCTCCTCCGGCGGAAACTATGGCTACACCTTC.

V is TRBV7-9 and J is TRBJ1-1; D is possibly TRBD1 (6 bases). CDR1 and CDR2 (germline): SEHNR, FQNEAQ (reference sequence). The V gene lost 4 bases and the J gene lost 1 base, with 10 bases spanning the gap. The CDR3 contains 14 residues. The CDR3 bases are TGTGCCAGCAGCTCAAACAGGGAGAACACTGAAGCTTTCTTT. The encoded protein is CASSSNRENTEAFF.

The genes are TRBV11-2 and TRBJ1-1; tentatively, D is TRBD1 (6 bases). Looked up from germline, CDR1 is SGHAT and CDR2 is FQNNGV. The CDR3 is made up of 13 amino acids. V was shortened by 6 bases and J by 3 bases, with 11 bases between the two germline ends. The CDR3 is CASRNKGDTEAFF. The CDR3 nucleotides are TGTGCCAGCAGAAACAAGGGGGACACTGAAGCTTTCTTT.

V is TRBV19 and J is TRBJ2-2; 10 bases map to TRBD2. Germline CDR1 and CDR2: LNHDA and SQIVND (reference sequence). The CDR3 loop spans 15 amino acids. The junction had 4 bases not matched to a gene; V was cut back by 3 bases and J by 6 bases. The CDR3 protein is CASSMPSGGSGELFF. CDR3 DNA sequence: TGTGCCAGTAGTATGCCTAGCGGGGGATCCGGGGAGCTGTTTTTT.

The chain is built from TRBV5-6 and TRBJ2-1, with D possibly being TRBD2 (6 bases). This CDR3 spans 17 amino acids. Between the trimmed V and J ends, which lost 3 bases and 0 bases, there was a span of 16 bases. The germline V gene has CDR1 SGHDT and CDR2 YYEEEE. The CDR3 sequence: CASSSSLARSSYNEQFF. The CDR3 region has the DNA TGTGCCAGCAGCTCTTCACTAGCACGGAGCTCCTACAATGAGCAGTTCTTC.

The gene calls are TRBV7-2 and TRBJ1-1, with D possibly being TRBD1 (5 bases). Germline V gives CDR1 SGHTA, CDR2 FQGNSA. V lost 5 bases and J lost 7, with 11 bases in between. The CDR3 runs 12 residues. This chain's CDR3 is CASSRQRLEAFF. The CDR3 DNA sequence: TGTGCCAGCAGCCGACAGAGGCTTGAAGCTTTCTTT.

This clone was seen only once. The gene calls are TRBV4-3 and TRBJ1-5; D is ambiguous. The CDR3 consists of 14 residues. V lost 5 bases and J 7 bases, leaving 15 bases between the germline ends. Germline values: CDR1 LGHNA, CDR2 YSLEER. CDR3 amino acids: CASSTKILGQPQHF. CDR3 sequence (DNA): TGCGCCAGCAGCACCAAGATTCTCGGGCAGCCCCAGCATTTT.

The chain combines TRBV29-1 with TRBJ2-7; 8 bases are shared with TRBD2. Germline values: CDR1 SQVTM, CDR2 ANQGSEA. The V segment lost 4 bases and the J segment 2 bases; nucleotides outside the gene matches: 1. The CDR3 contains 12 residues. The CDR3 spells CSVAGGAYEQYF. The CDR3 DNA reads TGCAGCGTTGCGGGGGGGGCCTACGAGCAGTACTTC.